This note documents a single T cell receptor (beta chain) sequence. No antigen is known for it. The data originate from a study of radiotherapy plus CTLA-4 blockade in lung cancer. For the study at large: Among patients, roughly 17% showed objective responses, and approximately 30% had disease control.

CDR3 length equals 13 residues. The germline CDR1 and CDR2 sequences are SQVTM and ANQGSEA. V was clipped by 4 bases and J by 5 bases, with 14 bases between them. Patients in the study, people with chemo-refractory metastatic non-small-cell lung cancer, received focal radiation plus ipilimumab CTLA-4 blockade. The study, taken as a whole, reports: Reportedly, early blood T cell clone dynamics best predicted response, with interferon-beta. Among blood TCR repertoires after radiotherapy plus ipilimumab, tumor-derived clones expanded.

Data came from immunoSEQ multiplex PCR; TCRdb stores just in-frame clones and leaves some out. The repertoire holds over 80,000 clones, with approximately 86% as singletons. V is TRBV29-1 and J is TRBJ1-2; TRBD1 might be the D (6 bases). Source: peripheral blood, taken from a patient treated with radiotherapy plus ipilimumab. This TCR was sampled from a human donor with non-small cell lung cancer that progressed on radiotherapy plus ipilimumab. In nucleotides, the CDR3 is TGCAGCGTTGCCCTACAGGGTGAATATGGCTACACCTTC. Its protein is CSVALQGEYGYTF.